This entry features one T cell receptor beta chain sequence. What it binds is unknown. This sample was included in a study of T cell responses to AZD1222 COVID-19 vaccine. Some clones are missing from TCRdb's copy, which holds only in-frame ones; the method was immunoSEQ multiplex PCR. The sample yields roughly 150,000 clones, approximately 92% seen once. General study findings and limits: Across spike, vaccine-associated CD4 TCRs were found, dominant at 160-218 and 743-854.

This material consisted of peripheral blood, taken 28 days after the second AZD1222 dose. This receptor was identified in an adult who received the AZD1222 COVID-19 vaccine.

For the CDR3, the DNA is TGTGCCAGCAGCCCCTGGACAGGGCCCGAAAAACTGTTTTTT. This codes for CASSPWTGPEKLFF. The J gene is TRBJ1-4, the V gene TRBV7-8, with TRBD1 matching 8 bases. The CDR3 contains 14 residues. Trimming cost V 5 bases and J 8 bases; bases outside gene matches: 7. CDR1 and CDR2 (germline): SGHVS, FQNEAQ.